This T cell receptor (beta chain) was obtained from a study of Ad26.COV2.S vaccination and SARS-CoV-2 variants. Treatment of the sample: some 19 received Ad26.COV2.S at low or high dose, single or two shots; about 5 received placebo; per-sample allocation not given. Sample collection was performed on day 63 after the first vaccine or placebo injection. The CDR3 sequence is 19 residues long. The junction had 17 bases not matched to a gene; V was cut back by 0 bases and J by 5 bases. Germline values: CDR1 GTSNPN, CDR2 SVGIG (reference sequence). Clones were read by immunoSEQ multiplex PCR, and TCRdb kept only the in-frame ones, dropping some. The sample lists about 350,000 clones, around 89% seen once, with around 5.3% in the top ten.

The sequencing used peripheral blood, collected in a trial of Ad26.COV2.S vaccine versus placebo. The sequence came from a person aged 18-65 years who received the Ad26.COV2.S COVID-19 vaccine or a placebo. The chain couples TRBV30 to TRBJ2-2; TRBD2 matches at 8 bases. Here the CDR3 reads CAWSVPLYTMERETGELFF. The CDR3 bases are TGTGCCTGGAGTGTACCCTTATACACTATGGAGCGGGAGACCGGGGAGCTGTTTTTT.